Presented here are 32 T cell receptor beta chains from one specimen sequenced in a study of regulatory T cells in long-lasting Graves disease. Time point specified: newly diagnosed GD, antithyroid drugs for less than 3 months. PBMCs were the source of the RNA used for TCR sequencing. HTBI primers from iRepertoire and Arm-PCR of CDR3 regions yielded the TCR beta libraries. TCRdb fed the multiplex PCR reads into MiXCR, producing one record per CDR3 protein. The table has hundreds of thousands of distinct CDR3 sequences, approximately 16% seen once. The same specimen was also included in a second study, on T cells in Graves' hyperthyroidism and ophthalmopathy.

The sample consisted of peripheral blood mononuclear cells (PBMCs), taken at new diagnosis, from a patient treated with antithyroid drugs. These receptors all stem from a middle-aged woman with Graves disease.

This clonotype was observed at least ten times. The chain links TRBV20-1 to TRBJ2-3; possible D gene TRBD2, 6 bases. Trimming took off 3 bases at V and 2 bases at J, with 18 bases between the two ends. Germline CDR1 reads DFQATT; CDR2 reads SNEGSKA (reference sequence). The CDR3 extends over 16 amino acids. The CDR3 loop reads CSASLWYAGNTDTQYF. The CDR3 DNA follows: TGCAGTGCTAGCCTATGGTATGCGGGGAACACAGATACGCAGTATTTT.

This clonotype has at least ten counts. The chain joins TRBV6-2 or TRBV6-3 to TRBJ1-1; TRBD1 matches at 10 bases. The CDR3 length is 14 residues. With V trimmed by 2 bases and J by 8 bases, 5 bases remained unmatched. Germline V lookup: CDR1 MNHEY, CDR2 SVGEGT. CDR3 in DNA: TGTGCCAGCAGTTACCTCGGGACAGGGGCCGAAGCTTTCTTT. It translates to CASSYLGTGAEAFF.

The sample holds many counts of this clonotype. The CDR3 reads CASSYQGEQYF. The CDR3 nucleotides are TGTGCCAGCAGTTACCAGGGCGAGCAGTACTTC. The genes are TRBV6-5 and TRBJ2-7; D is perhaps TRBD1 (5 bases). The CDR3 extends over 11 amino acids. V lost 2 bases, J lost 6 bases, and 5 bases lay in between. Looked up from germline, CDR1 is MNHEY and CDR2 is SVGAGI.

This clonotype has at least ten counts. The chain combines TRBV18 with TRBJ2-7; D uncertain. Looked up from germline, CDR1 is KGHSH and CDR2 is LQKENI. The CDR3 has 14 residues. The V end lost 4 bases, the J end lost 6 bases, and 16 bases lay between the germline ends. The CDR3 spells CASSLAQATGEQYF. CDR3 DNA sequence: TGTGCCAGCTCACTTGCCCAGGCCACGGGCGAGCAGTACTTC.

The genes are TRBV27 and TRBJ1-5; TRBD1 agrees at 9 bases. The length of the CDR3 is 16 residues. The V gene's germline CDR1 is MNHEY and CDR2 SMNVEV (reference sequence). V lost 6 bases and J lost 5; bases outside the gene matches: 11. CDR3 residues: CASSPDGGTGHQPQHF. Written as DNA, the CDR3 is TGTGCCAGCAGCCCCGACGGAGGGACAGGGCATCAGCCCCAGCATTTT.

This clonotype was observed at least ten times. This rearrangement joins TRBV12-3 or TRBV12-4 to TRBJ2-7, with 7 bases fitting TRBD1. V gave up 5 bases and J gave up 2 bases; unmatched junction bases: 18. The CDR3 has 18 residues. The CDR3 loop is CASSPTLGTRQGPYEQYF. CDR3 in DNA: TGTGCCAGCAGTCCTACTTTGGGGACGAGACAGGGTCCCTACGAGCAGTACTTC.

This clonotype was found many times. The V and J genes are TRBV5-5 and TRBJ1-1; D not certain. Germline lookup yields CDR1 SGHKS and CDR2 YYEKEE (reference sequence). CDR3 length equals 11 residues. V lost 1 base and J lost 7, with 5 bases in between. CDR3 sequence (DNA): TGTGCCAGCAGCTTGTCGGATGAAGCTTTCTTT. Protein sequence: CASSLSDEAFF.

In this sample, this clonotype turned up a few times. The rearrangement uses TRBV6-4 and TRBJ1-4, with TRBD1 matching 7 bases. After removal of 0 bases from V and 7 bases from J, the junction contained 11 bases not matched to a gene. The germline V gene has CDR1 MRHNA and CDR2 SNTAGT. The CDR3 contains 17 residues. Here the CDR3 reads CASSDSAGGRASEKLFF. DNA for the CDR3: TGTGCCAGCAGTGACTCCGCAGGGGGAAGAGCTAGTGAAAAACTGTTTTTT.

This clonotype has just a few counts. The rearrangement uses TRBV7-9 and TRBJ2-4, with D uncertain. This CDR3 contains 16 residues. V was shortened by 5 bases and J by 0 bases, with 14 bases between the two germline ends. In germline, CDR1 is SEHNR, CDR2 FQNEAQ (reference sequence). The CDR3 DNA reads TGTGCCAGCAGCCTTGAAGTTTGGGGAGCCAAAAACATTCAGTACTTC. Amino acids: CASSLEVWGAKNIQYF.

Many counts were recorded for this clonotype. The chain is built from TRBV27 and TRBJ1-5, with a weak D call TRBD1 (6 bases). Germline CDR1 reads MNHEY; CDR2 reads SMNVEV (reference sequence). The CDR3 consists of 16 residues. The V end was cut by 6 bases, the J end by 1 base, with 16 bases between. In DNA, the CDR3 is TGTGCCAGCAGGCGGCGGTGGACAGAAAGCAATCAGCCCCAGCATTTT. Translated, it gives CASRRRWTESNQPQHF.

The chain's CDR3 is CASSPDRALSGNTIYF. Here the CDR3 DNA reads TGTGCCAGCAGCCCCGACAGGGCTCTCTCTGGAAACACCATATATTTT. The chain couples TRBV14 to TRBJ1-3; TRBD1 matches 7 bases. The CDR3 sequence is 16 residues long. The V segment lost 4 bases and the J segment 0 bases; nucleotides outside the gene matches: 6. Germline V gives CDR1 SGHDN, CDR2 FVKESK.

In its sample, this clonotype was seen many times. The gene calls are TRBV12-5 and TRBJ2-7; D might be TRBD2 (6 bases). Between the trimmed V and J ends, which lost 3 bases and 6 bases, there was a span of 9 bases. There are 12 residues in the CDR3. Germline V gives CDR1 LGHNT, CDR2 FRNRAP. The CDR3 DNA follows: TGTGCTAGTGGTTTTGGGGGGAGCGAGCAGTACTTC. The encoded protein is CASGFGGSEQYF.

This sequence joins TRBV9 and TRBJ2-7; no firm D call. V was trimmed by 0 bases and J by 2 bases, leaving 6 bases between them. Germline V gene sequence: CDR1 SGDLS, CDR2 YYNGEE. The CDR3 covers 13 residues. The CDR3 region has the DNA TGTGCCAGCAGCGTAGCAGAGACCTACGAGCAGTACTTC. Translated: CASSVAETYEQYF. Drawing the rest from reference TRBV9 and TRBJ2-7, the complete variable domain is DSGVTQTPKHLITATGQRVTLRCSPRSGDLSVYWYQQSLDQGLQFLIQYYNGEERAKGNILERFSAQQFPDLHSELNLSSLELGDSALYFCASSVAETYEQYFGPGTRLTVT.

The genes are TRBV12-3 or TRBV12-4 and TRBJ2-7; D may be TRBD1 (6 bases). V was clipped by 4 bases and J by 4 bases, with 11 bases between them. There are 13 residues in the CDR3. This chain's CDR3 is CASSSQGMYEQYF. CDR3 sequence (DNA): TGTGCCAGCAGTTCGCAGGGGATGTACGAGCAGTACTTC.

This clonotype appeared many times. CDR3 nucleotides: TGTGCCAGCAGTGATGAGGACAGGGGGCCCTACAATGAGCAGTTCTTC. Its protein product is CASSDEDRGPYNEQFF. The V gene is TRBV6-1, the J gene TRBJ2-1; 11 bases align to TRBD1. J was trimmed by 2 bases and V by 3 bases; bases with no gene match: 3. Germline CDR1 is MNHNS and CDR2 is SASEGT. The CDR3 contains 16 residues.

The chain employs TRBV3-1 and TRBJ2-7, with 8 bases lining up with TRBD2. The J segment lost 5 bases and the V segment lost 4 bases, leaving 7 bases of the junction unmatched. The germline CDR1 and CDR2 sequences are LGHDT and YNNKEL (reference sequence). CDR3 length equals 14 residues. CDR3 region: CASSPPGGGNEQYF. CDR3 coding DNA: TGTGCCAGCAGCCCCCCCGGGGGGGGCAACGAGCAGTACTTC.

V is TRBV20-1 and J is TRBJ2-1; 12 nucleotides align to TRBD2. V lost 3 bases and J lost 4; bases outside the gene matches: 4. The CDR3 has 15 residues. The germline V gene encodes CDR1 DFQATT and CDR2 SNEGSKA (reference sequence). CDR3 protein: CSASRTSGEYNEQFF. In DNA, the CDR3 is TGCAGTGCTAGCCGGACTAGCGGGGAATACAATGAGCAGTTCTTC.

The gene calls are TRBV28 and TRBJ2-7; TRBD1 might be the D (5 bases). The CDR3 contains 16 residues. CDR1 and CDR2 from the germline V gene are MDHEN and SYDVKM. Trimming took 3 bases from V and 4 from J, leaving 19 bases between them. The CDR3 region is CASSFEAGAAEYEQYF. CDR3 nucleotide sequence: TGTGCCAGCAGTTTCGAGGCTGGGGCAGCAGAGTACGAGCAGTACTTC.

This clonotype was observed at least ten times. The V gene is TRBV11-1, the J gene TRBJ2-3; D unclear. The CDR3 loop spans 14 amino acids. Germline V gene lookup returns CDR1 SGHAT and CDR2 FQDESV (reference sequence). The V gene lost 1 base and the J gene lost 5 bases, with 10 bases spanning the gap. The CDR3: CASSLDGPGDTQYF. CDR3 DNA sequence: TGTGCCAGCAGCTTAGACGGCCCCGGAGATACGCAGTATTTT.

J is TRBJ2-2 and V is TRBV7-9, with 16 positions matching TRBD2. There are 19 residues in the CDR3. Trimming at V came to 5 bases and at J to 3 bases, leaving 9 bases not matched to a gene. Germline-derived CDR1 and CDR2 are SEHNR and FQNEAQ (reference sequence). CDR3 sequence: CASSPPGLAGGQDTGELFF. CDR3 coding DNA: TGTGCCAGCAGCCCCCCGGGACTAGCGGGGGGGCAGGACACCGGGGAGCTGTTTTTT.

This clonotype was picked up a small number of times. This chain links TRBV30 with TRBJ2-1; D gene uncertain. Trimming removed 0 bases from V and 5 bases from J, with 5 bases in between. This CDR3 comprises 12 residues. In germline, CDR1 is GTSNPN, CDR2 SVGIG (reference sequence). CDR3 DNA: TGTGCCTGGAGTGTACTCCACAATGAGCAGTTCTTC. Encoded protein: CAWSVLHNEQFF.

This clonotype appeared a single time. Just one base apart from a much larger clone, this may be a read error. The chain links TRBV6-5 to TRBJ1-1, with a tentative D call TRBD1 (5 bases). Germline CDR1 MNHEY, CDR2 SVGAGI. The CDR3 spans 14 residues. The CDR3 DNA reads TGTGCCAGCAGTTCCAGGGACGGTTCCGGTGAAGCTCTCTTT. Amino acid sequence: CASSSRDGSGEALF.

With respect to this clonotype: Sequence at one end of the junction differs from germline and may be a read error. The rearrangement joins TRBV25-1 to TRBJ1-5; no definite D call. This CDR3 comprises 14 residues. Germline values: CDR1 MGHDK, CDR2 SYGVNS. The CDR3 protein is CAGSPAVGNQPQHF. The CDR3 DNA sequence: TGTGCCGGCAGCCCCGCGGTCGGCAATCAGCCCCAGCATTTT.

This clonotype was recorded at least ten times. The V call is TRBV9, the J call TRBJ1-5, with a weak D call TRBD1 (5 bases). Germline CDR1 reads SGDLS; CDR2 reads YYNGEE. The CDR3 has 16 residues. The V end lost 1 base, the J end lost 2 bases, and 13 bases lay between the germline ends. The CDR3 loop reads CASSVLGGSGNQPQHF. The CDR3 nucleotides read TGTGCCAGCAGCGTATTGGGGGGTTCGGGCAATCAGCCCCAGCATTTT.

Many counts were recorded for this clonotype. The rearrangement links TRBV2 to TRBJ1-2; the D gene is possibly TRBD1 (6 bases). Germline loops: CDR1 SNHLY, CDR2 FYNNEI. The germline V and J ends were trimmed by 3 bases and 4 bases, with 9 bases remaining between them. There are 13 residues in the CDR3. CDR3 residues: CASSDSGVYGYTF. In DNA, the CDR3 is TGTGCCAGCAGTGACTCAGGGGTCTATGGCTACACCTTC.

This clonotype was picked up many times. The chain carries TRBV3-1 and TRBJ2-1; 10 nucleotides line up with TRBD2. Losses at the gene ends were 1 base for V and 0 bases for J; bases not matched to a gene: 3. Germline V CDR1 and CDR2: LGHDT, YNNKEL (reference sequence). The CDR3 extends over 17 amino acids. Written as DNA, the CDR3 is TGTGCCAGCAGCCAAGGACTAGCGGGCCTCTCCTACAATGAGCAGTTCTTC. Its protein is CASSQGLAGLSYNEQFF.

This clonotype was recorded at least ten times. The junction differs from germline at one of its ends, possibly a read error. V and J are TRBV2 and TRBJ2-5; D is unclear. The CDR3 totals 10 residues. From germline, CDR1 is SNHLY and CDR2 FYNNEI. DNA for the CDR3: TGTGCCAGCAGAGAAGAGACCCAGTACTTC. Residues: CASREETQYF.

The chain uses TRBV5-4 and TRBJ2-1; 7 nucleotides agree with TRBD1. Looked up from germline, CDR1 is SGHNT and CDR2 is YYREEE (reference sequence). V gave up 4 bases and J gave up 7 bases; unmatched junction bases: 14. This CDR3 is built from 16 residues. CDR3: CASSGPDRDITNEQFF. CDR3 nucleotides: TGTGCCAGCAGCGGACCCGACAGGGATATAACGAATGAGCAGTTCTTC.

The J gene is TRBJ2-1, the V gene TRBV28; 7 bases fit TRBD1. V was clipped by 2 bases and J by 6 bases; unmatched bases: 4. Germline values: CDR1 MDHEN, CDR2 SYDVKM. This CDR3 has 14 amino acids. Here the CDR3 DNA reads TGTGCCAGCAGTTTAGTATACAGGGGCAATGAGCAGTTCTTC. Amino acids: CASSLVYRGNEQFF. The full variable domain, rest sourced from reference TRBV28 and TRBJ2-1, is DVKVTQSSRYLVKRTGEKVFLECVQDMDHENMFWYRQDPGLGLRLIYFSYDVKMKEKGDIPEGYSVSREKKERFSLILESASTNQTSMYLCASSLVYRGNEQFFGPGTRLTVL.

The chain links TRBV7-9 to TRBJ1-1; TRBD1 matches at 9 bases. The CDR3 spans 16 residues. The J segment lost 2 bases and the V segment lost 1 base, leaving 5 bases of the junction unmatched. CDR1 and CDR2 from the germline V gene are SEHNR and FQNEAQ (reference sequence). The CDR3 loop is CASSLDPTGGNTEAFF. CDR3 coding DNA: TGTGCCAGCAGCTTAGACCCCACAGGGGGCAACACTGAAGCTTTCTTT. The full variable domain, completed using reference TRBV7-9 and TRBJ1-1, is DTGVSQNPRHKITKRGQNVTFRCDPISEHNRLYWYRQTLGQGPEFLTYFQNEAQLEKSRLLSDRFSAERPKGSFSTLEIQRTEQGDSAMYLCASSLDPTGGNTEAFFGQGTRLTVV.

This clonotype was counted ten times or more. The chain recombines TRBV18 with TRBJ1-5, with D possibly matching TRBD1 (5 bases). Germline CDR1 KGHSH, CDR2 LQKENI. The V end lost 0 bases, the J end lost 7 bases, and 13 bases lay between the germline ends. The CDR3 totals 15 residues. The CDR3 bases are TGTGCCAGCTCACCACCGGGAAGGGGTTGGCAGCCCCAGCATTTT. Its translation: CASSPPGRGWQPQHF.

This clonotype showed up many times. This chain joins TRBV3-1 and TRBJ1-1; the D is unclear. The CDR3 loop spans 14 amino acids. Germline V CDR1 and CDR2: LGHDT, YNNKEL (reference sequence). Trimming left V 4 bases short and J 3 bases short, with 12 bases between. CDR3 sequence reads: CASSRAGGDTEAFF. The CDR3 DNA reads as TGTGCCAGCAGCCGAGCCGGCGGGGACACTGAAGCTTTCTTT.